Each of the 12 T cell receptor beta chains below was sequenced from the same sample in a study of cytomegalovirus exposure and HLA in healthy donors. Primers included in the PCR were 60 Vbeta and 13 Jbeta primers. TCRdb keeps only in-frame clones here, not all; method: immunoSEQ multiplex PCR. The table has 150,000 to 200,000 clones, about three quarters seen once. Source material: PBMCs. The receptors derive from a woman between 35 and 50 years old in good health and CMV-seronegative.

This clone was counted once. The J gene is TRBJ1-1, the V gene TRBV13; possibly TRBD1 for D (5 bases). The V end was cut by 8 bases, the J end by 1 base, with 20 bases between. The germline V gene has CDR1 PRHDT and CDR2 FYEKMQ (reference sequence). The CDR3 has 16 residues. CDR3 amino acids: CASFRLLGTGNTEAFF. CDR3 nucleotides: TGTGCCAGCTTTCGGTTGTTGGGAACAGGGAACACTGAAGCTTTCTTT.

This clone has only a few counts. The chain links TRBV4-1 to TRBJ2-2; D is uncertain. CDR1 and CDR2 (germline): MGHRA, YSYEKL. The CDR3 length is 16 residues. The germline V and J ends were trimmed by 1 base and 2 bases, with 11 bases remaining between them. Written as DNA, the CDR3 is TGCGCCAGCAGCCAAGGTTCCTTACTTAACACCGGGGAGCTGTTTTTT. It translates to CASSQGSLLNTGELFF.

The chain uses TRBV19 and TRBJ2-1; a weak D match, TRBD2 (5 bases). This CDR3 has 14 residues. V was clipped by 5 bases and J by 4 bases, with 12 bases between them. Germline CDR1 LNHDA, CDR2 SQIVND (reference sequence). The CDR3 DNA reads as TGTGCCAGTAGTGGCGGGCCGGTATACAATGAGCAGTTCTTC. It encodes CASSGGPVYNEQFF.

The chain is built from TRBV7-2 and TRBJ1-2; TRBD1 aligns across 12 bases. Germline-derived CDR1 and CDR2 are SGHTA and FQGNSA. Unmatched junction bases numbered 4, after V lost 2 bases and J lost 0 bases. CDR3 length: 17 residues. For the CDR3, the DNA is TGTGCCAGCAGCTTAATGGGACAGGGGGCCGCTAACTATGGCTACACCTTC. Amino acid sequence: CASSLMGQGAANYGYTF.

The V gene is TRBV10-3, the J gene TRBJ2-7; 9 bases match TRBD1. Germline V gene data show CDR1 as ENHRY and CDR2 as SYGVKD. CDR3 length: 14 residues. With 5 bases clipped from V and 3 bases from J, the junction kept 5 bases outside the gene matches. CDR3 nucleotide sequence: TGTGCCATCAGTCCACAGGGGGCGATCTACGAGCAGTACTTC. Protein: CAISPQGAIYEQYF.

The chain is built from TRBV10-3 and TRBJ1-1; D ambiguous. The CDR3 runs 14 residues. The germline V gene has CDR1 ENHRY and CDR2 SYGVKD. Trimming stripped 10 bases from V and 0 bases from J, with 15 bases between. DNA for the CDR3: TGTGCCACCGCCTCTTTTCAGATGAACACTGAAGCTTTCTTT. It yields the protein CATASFQMNTEAFF.

A remark on this clone: Other DNA sequences in the sample encode the same CDR3. The rearrangement links TRBV6-5 to TRBJ1-1; D unclear. CDR3 length equals 12 residues. V was cut by 6 bases and J by 8 bases, with 13 bases left in between. In germline, CDR1 is MNHEY, CDR2 SVGAGI. The CDR3 coding sequence is TGTGCCAGCAGCAGCCCCGGCGGAGAAGCTTTCTTT. As protein: CASSSPGGEAFF.

This chain connects TRBV18 to TRBJ1-4; D is unclear. This CDR3 spans 20 amino acids. Trimming removed 3 bases at V and 5 bases at J, with 28 bases between. Germline V gene lookup returns CDR1 KGHSH and CDR2 LQKENI. CDR3 loop: CASSPTRGPSWENKNEKLFF. The CDR3 bases are TGTGCCAGCTCACCGACCCGGGGTCCGTCATGGGAAAACAAGAATGAAAAACTGTTTTTT.

In this sample, this clone turned up a few times. The genes are TRBV4-1 and TRBJ1-6; TRBD1 might be the D (6 bases). Trimming took off 2 bases at V and 9 bases at J, with 11 bases between the two ends. The CDR3 has 14 amino acids. The germline CDR1 and CDR2 sequences are MGHRA and YSYEKL. The CDR3 here is CASSQTGPGSPLHF. The CDR3, as DNA: TGCGCCAGCAGCCAAACAGGGCCGGGTTCACCCCTCCACTTT.

The V call is TRBV20-1, the J call TRBJ2-7, with D possibly being TRBD1 (6 bases). In germline, CDR1 is DFQATT, CDR2 SNEGSKA (reference sequence). The CDR3 contains 11 residues. V lost 6 bases and J 11 bases, leaving 17 bases between the germline ends. The CDR3 sequence: CSAQGTGAEYV. CDR3 nucleotides: TGCAGTGCGCAGGGGACCGGGGCGGAGTACGTC.

The V call is TRBV14, the J call TRBJ2-7; unclear D gene. Per germline, CDR1 SGHDN and CDR2 FVKESK. The CDR3 loop spans 14 amino acids. The V and J ends lost 1 base and 0 bases respectively, with 7 bases between them. The DNA of the CDR3 is TGTGCCAGCAGCCAAGTGCGGAACTCCTACGAGCAGTACGTC. Translating it yields CASSQVRNSYEQYV.

The table lists this clone with a few counts. The chain links TRBV2 to TRBJ1-2, with TRBD1 matching over 9 bases. With V trimmed by 6 bases and J by 5 bases, 4 bases remained unmatched. Germline loops: CDR1 SNHLY, CDR2 FYNNEI. The CDR3 has 13 amino acids. CDR3 bases: TGTGCCAGCAGCCCGGACAGGGGATATGGCTACACCTTC. The encoded protein is CASSPDRGYGYTF.